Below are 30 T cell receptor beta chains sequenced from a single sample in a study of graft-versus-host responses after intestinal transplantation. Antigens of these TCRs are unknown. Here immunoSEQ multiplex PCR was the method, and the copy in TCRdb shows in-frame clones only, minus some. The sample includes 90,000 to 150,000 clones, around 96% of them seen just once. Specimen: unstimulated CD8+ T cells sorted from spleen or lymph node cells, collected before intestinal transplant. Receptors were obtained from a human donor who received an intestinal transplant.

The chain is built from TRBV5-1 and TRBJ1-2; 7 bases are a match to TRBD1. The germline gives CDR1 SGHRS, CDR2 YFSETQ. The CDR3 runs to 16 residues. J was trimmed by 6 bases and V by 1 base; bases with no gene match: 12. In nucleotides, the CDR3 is TGCGCCAGCAGCTTGACCCCTTCCGGGACAGCGAATGGCTACACCTTC. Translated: CASSLTPSGTANGYTF.

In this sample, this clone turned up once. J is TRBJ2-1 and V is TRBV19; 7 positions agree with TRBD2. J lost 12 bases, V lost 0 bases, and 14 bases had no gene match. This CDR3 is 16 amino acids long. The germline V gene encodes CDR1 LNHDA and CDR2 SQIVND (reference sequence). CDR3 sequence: CASSIDKGIGLEGQFF. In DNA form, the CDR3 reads TGTGCCAGTAGTATAGATAAGGGGATCGGACTAGAGGGGCAGTTCTTC.

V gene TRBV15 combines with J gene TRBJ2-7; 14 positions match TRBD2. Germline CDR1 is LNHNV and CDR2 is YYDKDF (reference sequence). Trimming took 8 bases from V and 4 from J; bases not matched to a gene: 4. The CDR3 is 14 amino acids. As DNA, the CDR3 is TGTGCCACCGCCGGGACTAGCGGGAGTTACGAGCAGTACTTC. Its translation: CATAGTSGSYEQYF.

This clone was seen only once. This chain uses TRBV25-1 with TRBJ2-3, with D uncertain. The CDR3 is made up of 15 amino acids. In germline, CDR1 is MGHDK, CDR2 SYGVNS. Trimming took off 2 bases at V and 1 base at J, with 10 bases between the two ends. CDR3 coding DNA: TGTGCCAGCAGTGAAAGAGATTGGGGCACAGATACGCAGTATTTT. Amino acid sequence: CASSERDWGTDTQYF.

CDR3 sequence reads: CASSDGLAGYEQYF. DNA of the CDR3: TGTGCCAGCAGCGACGGACTAGCGGGCTACGAGCAGTACTTC. The chain is built from TRBV11-2 and TRBJ2-7; TRBD2 agrees at 11 bases. The junction had 3 bases not matched to a gene; V was cut back by 5 bases and J by 3 bases. Germline V gene sequence: CDR1 SGHAT, CDR2 FQNNGV. The CDR3 loop spans 14 amino acids.

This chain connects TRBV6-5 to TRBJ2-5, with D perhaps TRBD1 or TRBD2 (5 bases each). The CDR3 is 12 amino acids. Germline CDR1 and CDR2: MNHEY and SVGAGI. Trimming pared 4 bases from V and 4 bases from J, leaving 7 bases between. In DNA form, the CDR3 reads TGTGCCAGCAGTTCGGGGCGAGAGACCCAGTACTTC. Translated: CASSSGRETQYF.

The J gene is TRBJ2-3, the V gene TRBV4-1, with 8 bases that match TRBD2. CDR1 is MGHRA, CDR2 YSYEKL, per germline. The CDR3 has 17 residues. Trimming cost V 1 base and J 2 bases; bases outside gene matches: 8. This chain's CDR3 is CASSQVAREGHTDTQYF. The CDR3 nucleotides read TGCGCCAGCAGCCAAGTTGCCCGGGAGGGCCACACAGATACGCAGTATTTT.

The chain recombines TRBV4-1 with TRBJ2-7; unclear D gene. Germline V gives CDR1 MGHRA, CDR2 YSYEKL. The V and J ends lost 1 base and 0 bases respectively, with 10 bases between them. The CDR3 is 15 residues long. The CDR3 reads CASSQGFPGSYEQYF. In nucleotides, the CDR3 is TGCGCCAGCAGCCAAGGGTTCCCCGGCTCCTACGAGCAGTACTTC.

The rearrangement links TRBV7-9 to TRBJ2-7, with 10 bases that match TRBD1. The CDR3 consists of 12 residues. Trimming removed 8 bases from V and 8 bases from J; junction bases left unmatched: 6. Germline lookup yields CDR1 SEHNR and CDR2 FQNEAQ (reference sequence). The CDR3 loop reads CASWDRGFQQYF. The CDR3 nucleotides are TGTGCCAGCTGGGACAGGGGTTTTCAGCAGTACTTC. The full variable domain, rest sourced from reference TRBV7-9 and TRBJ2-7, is DTGVSQNPRHKITKRGQNVTFRCDPISEHNRLYWYRQTLGQGPEFLTYFQNEAQLEKSRLLSDRFSAERPKGSFSTLEIQRTEQGDSAMYLCASWDRGFQQYFGPGTRLTVT.

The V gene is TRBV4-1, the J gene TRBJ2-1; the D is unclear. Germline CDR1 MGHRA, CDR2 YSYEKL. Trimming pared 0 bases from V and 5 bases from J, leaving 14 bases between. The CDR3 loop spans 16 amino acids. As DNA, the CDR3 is TGCGCCAGCAGCCAAGATATTCCCCCGAACGACAATGAGCAGTTCTTC. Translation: CASSQDIPPNDNEQFF.

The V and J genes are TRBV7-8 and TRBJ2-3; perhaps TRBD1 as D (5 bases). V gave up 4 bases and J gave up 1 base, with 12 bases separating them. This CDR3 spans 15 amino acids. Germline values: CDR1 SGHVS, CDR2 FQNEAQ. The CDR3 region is CASSSFKGGTDTQYF. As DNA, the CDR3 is TGTGCCAGCAGCTCCTTCAAAGGGGGCACAGATACGCAGTATTTT.

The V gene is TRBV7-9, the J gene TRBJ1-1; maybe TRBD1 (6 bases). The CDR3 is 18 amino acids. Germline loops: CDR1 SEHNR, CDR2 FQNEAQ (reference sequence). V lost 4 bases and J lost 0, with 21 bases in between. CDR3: CASSWRTPEGVMNTEAFF. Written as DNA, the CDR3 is TGTGCCAGCAGCTGGAGGACGCCGGAGGGGGTTATGAACACTGAAGCTTTCTTT.

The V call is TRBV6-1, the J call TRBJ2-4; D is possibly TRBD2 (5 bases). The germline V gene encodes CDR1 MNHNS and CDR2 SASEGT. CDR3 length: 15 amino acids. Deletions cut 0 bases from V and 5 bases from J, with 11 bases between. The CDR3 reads CASSEARTRENIQYF. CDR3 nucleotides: TGTGCCAGCAGTGAAGCCAGGACGCGGGAAAACATTCAGTACTTC.

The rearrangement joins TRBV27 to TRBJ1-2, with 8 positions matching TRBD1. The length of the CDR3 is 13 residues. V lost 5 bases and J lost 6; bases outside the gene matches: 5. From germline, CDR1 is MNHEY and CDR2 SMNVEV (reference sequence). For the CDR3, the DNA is TGTGCCAGCAGTCCAGGGGGCGGGGATGGCTACACCTTC. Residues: CASSPGGGDGYTF.

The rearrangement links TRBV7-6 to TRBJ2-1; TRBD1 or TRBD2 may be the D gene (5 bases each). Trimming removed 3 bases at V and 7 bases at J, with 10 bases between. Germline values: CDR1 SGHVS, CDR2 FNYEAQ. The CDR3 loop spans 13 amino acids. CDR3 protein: CASSFMGENEQFF. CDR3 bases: TGTGCCAGCAGCTTTATGGGGGAGAATGAGCAGTTCTTC.

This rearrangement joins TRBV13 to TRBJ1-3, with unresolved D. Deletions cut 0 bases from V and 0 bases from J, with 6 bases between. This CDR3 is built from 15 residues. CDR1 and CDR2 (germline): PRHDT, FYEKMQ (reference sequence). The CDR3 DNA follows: TGTGCCAGCAGCTTAGGCGTAAGCTCTGGAAACACCATATATTTT. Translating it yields CASSLGVSSGNTIYF.

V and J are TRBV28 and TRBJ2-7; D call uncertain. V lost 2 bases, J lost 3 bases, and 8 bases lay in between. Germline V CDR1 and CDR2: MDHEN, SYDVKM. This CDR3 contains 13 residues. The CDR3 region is CASSLGQSYEQYF. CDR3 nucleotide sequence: TGTGCCAGCAGTTTAGGCCAAAGCTACGAGCAGTACTTC.

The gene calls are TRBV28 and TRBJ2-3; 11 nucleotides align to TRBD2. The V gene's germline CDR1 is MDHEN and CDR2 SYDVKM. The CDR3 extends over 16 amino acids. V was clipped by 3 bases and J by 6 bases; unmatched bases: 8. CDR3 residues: CASSFQGLAAPDTQYF. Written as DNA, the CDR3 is TGTGCCAGCAGTTTCCAGGGACTAGCGGCTCCTGATACGCAGTATTTT.

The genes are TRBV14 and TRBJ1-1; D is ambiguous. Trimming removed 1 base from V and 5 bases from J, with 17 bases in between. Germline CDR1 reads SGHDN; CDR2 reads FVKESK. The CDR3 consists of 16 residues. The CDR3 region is CASSQGTFFVRTEAFF. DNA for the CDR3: TGTGCCAGCAGCCAAGGGACTTTTTTCGTCCGAACTGAAGCTTTCTTT.

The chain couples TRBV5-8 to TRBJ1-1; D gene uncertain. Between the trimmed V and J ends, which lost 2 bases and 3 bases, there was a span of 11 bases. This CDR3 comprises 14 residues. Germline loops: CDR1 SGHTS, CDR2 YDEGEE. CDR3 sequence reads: CASSFGGVHTEAFF. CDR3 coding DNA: TGTGCCAGCAGCTTCGGCGGGGTTCACACTGAAGCTTTCTTT. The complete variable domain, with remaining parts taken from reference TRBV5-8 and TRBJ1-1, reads EAGVTQSPTHLIKTRGQQATLRCSPISGHTSVYWYQQALGLGLQFLLWYDEGEERNRGNFPPRFSGRQFPNYSSELNVNALELEDSALYLCASSFGGVHTEAFFGQGTRLTVV.

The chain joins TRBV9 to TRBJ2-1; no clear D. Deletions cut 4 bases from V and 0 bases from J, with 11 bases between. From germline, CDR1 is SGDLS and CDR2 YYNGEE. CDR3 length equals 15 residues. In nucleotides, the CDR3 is TGTGCCAGCAGCCCCCTTGCGAGCTCCTACAATGAGCAGTTCTTC. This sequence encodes CASSPLASSYNEQFF. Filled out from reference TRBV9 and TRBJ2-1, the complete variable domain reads DSGVTQTPKHLITATGQRVTLRCSPRSGDLSVYWYQQSLDQGLQFLIQYYNGEERAKGNILERFSAQQFPDLHSELNLSSLELGDSALYFCASSPLASSYNEQFFGPGTRLTVL.

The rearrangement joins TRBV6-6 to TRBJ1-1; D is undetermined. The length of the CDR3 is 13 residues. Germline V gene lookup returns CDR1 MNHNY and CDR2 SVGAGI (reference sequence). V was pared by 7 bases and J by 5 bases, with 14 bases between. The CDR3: CASIYHDGTEAFF. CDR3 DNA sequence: TGTGCCAGCATCTACCATGACGGGACTGAAGCTTTCTTT.

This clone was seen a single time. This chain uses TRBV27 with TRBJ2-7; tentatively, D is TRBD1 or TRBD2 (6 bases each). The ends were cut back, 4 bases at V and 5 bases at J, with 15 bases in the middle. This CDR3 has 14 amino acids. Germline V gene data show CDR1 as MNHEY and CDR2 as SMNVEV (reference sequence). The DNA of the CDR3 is TGTGCCAGCAGTTCTTGGGGGGCGTCGAACGAGCAGTACTTC. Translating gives CASSSWGASNEQYF.

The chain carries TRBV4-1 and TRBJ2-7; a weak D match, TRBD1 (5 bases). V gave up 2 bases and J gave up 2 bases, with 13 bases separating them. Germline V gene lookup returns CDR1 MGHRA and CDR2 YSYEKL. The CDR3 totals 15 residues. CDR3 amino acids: CASSQFTGETYEQYF. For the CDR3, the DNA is TGCGCCAGCAGCCAATTTACAGGTGAGACCTACGAGCAGTACTTC.

DNA for the CDR3: TGTGCCAGCAGGAGGGGACAGCTGAACACTGAAGCTTTCTTT. Amino acids: CASRRGQLNTEAFF. The chain uses TRBV6-5 and TRBJ1-1; 7 nucleotides match TRBD1. V was pared by 6 bases and J by 0 bases, with 4 bases of the junction left unmatched. This CDR3 contains 14 residues. Germline-derived CDR1 and CDR2 are MNHEY and SVGAGI.

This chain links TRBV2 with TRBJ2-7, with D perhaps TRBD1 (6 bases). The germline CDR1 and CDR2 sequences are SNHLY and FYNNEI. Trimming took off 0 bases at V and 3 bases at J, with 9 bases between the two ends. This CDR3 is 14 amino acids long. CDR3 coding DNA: TGTGCCAGCAGTGAAGCGATCAGGGGCTACGAGCAGTACTTC. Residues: CASSEAIRGYEQYF.

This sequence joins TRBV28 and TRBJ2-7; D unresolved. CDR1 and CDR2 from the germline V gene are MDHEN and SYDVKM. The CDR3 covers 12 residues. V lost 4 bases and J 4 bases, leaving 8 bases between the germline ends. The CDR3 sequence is CASSSAQYEQYF. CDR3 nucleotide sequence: TGTGCCAGCAGTTCGGCGCAGTACGAGCAGTACTTC.

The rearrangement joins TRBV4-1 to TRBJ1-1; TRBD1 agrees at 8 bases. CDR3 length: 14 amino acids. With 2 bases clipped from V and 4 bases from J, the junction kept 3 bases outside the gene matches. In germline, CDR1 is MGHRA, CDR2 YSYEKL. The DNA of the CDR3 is TGCGCCAGCAGCCAAAAACAGGGGGGCACTGAAGCTTTCTTT. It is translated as CASSQKQGGTEAFF.

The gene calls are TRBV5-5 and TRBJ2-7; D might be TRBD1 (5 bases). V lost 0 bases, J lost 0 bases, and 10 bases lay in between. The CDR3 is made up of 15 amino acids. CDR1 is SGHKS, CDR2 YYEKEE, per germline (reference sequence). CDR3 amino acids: CASSLEGRASYEQYF. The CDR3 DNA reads TGTGCCAGCAGCTTGGAGGGCAGGGCCTCCTACGAGCAGTACTTC.

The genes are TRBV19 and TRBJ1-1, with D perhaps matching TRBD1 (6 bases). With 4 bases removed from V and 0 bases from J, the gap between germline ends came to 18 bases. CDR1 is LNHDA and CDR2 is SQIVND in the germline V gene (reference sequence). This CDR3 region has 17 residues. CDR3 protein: CASSSSTGEGMNTEAFF. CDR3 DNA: TGTGCCAGTAGTAGCTCGACAGGCGAGGGGATGAACACTGAAGCTTTCTTT.